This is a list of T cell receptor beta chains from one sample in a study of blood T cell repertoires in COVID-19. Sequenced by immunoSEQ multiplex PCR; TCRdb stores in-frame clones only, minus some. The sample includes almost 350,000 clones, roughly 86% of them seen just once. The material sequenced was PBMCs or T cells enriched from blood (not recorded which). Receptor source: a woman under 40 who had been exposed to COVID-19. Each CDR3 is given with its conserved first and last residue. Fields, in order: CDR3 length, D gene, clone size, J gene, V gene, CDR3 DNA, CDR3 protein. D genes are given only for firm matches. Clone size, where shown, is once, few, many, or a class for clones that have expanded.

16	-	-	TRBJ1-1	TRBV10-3	TGTGCCATCAGTGATTTGTCGCTGACAGCGAACACTGAAGCTTTCTTT	CAISDLSLTANTEAFF
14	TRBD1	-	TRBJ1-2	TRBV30	TGTGCCTGGAGTGCCCCCTTAAGAGGGGGCGGCTACACCTTC	CAWSAPLRGGGYTF
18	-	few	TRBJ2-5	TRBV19	TGTGCCAGTAGTATTGGCAGGGTAACCAAAACAGGGCGCGAGACCCAGTACTTC	CASSIGRVTKTGRETQYF
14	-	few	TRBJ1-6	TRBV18	TGTGCCAGCTCACCGGGAGAGGTGGGTTCACCCCTCCACTTT	CASSPGEVGSPLHF
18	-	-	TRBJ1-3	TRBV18	TGTGCCAGCTCACCACAGCTAGATGCGAAGAGCTCTGGAAACACCATATATTTT	CASSPQLDAKSSGNTIYF
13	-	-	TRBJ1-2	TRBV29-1	TGCAGCGTTGACTCGGGGACAAACTATGGCTACACCTTC	CSVDSGTNYGYTF
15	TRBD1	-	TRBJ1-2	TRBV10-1	TGCGCCAGCAGCCCCGGGACAGGGGGCAGCTATGGCTACACCTTC	CASSPGTGGSYGYTF
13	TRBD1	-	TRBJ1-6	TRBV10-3	TGTGCCATCAAAGACAGGGGTAATTCACCCCTCCACTTT	CAIKDRGNSPLHF
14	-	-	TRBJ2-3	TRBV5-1	TGCGCCAGCAGCTTGGCCAGAAACACAGATACGCAGTATTTT	CASSLARNTDTQYF
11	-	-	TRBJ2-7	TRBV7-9	TGTGCCAGCAGCAATGAGTACGAGCAGTACTTC	CASSNEYEQYF
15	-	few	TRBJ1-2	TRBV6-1	TGTGCCAGCAGTGAGGAGTCTGGCGGGCACTATGGCTACACCTTC	CASSEESGGHYGYTF
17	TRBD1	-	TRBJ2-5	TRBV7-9	TGTGCCAGCAGCCCAGGAGGACAGGGGGAGACCCAAGAGACCCAGTACTTC	CASSPGGQGETQETQYF
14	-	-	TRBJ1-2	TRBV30	TGTGCCTGGAGTGAGGGCAAATGGGGGGTCCGCTACACCTTC	CAWSEGKWGVRYTF
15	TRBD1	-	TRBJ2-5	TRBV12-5	TGTGCTAGTGGTTGGACCCAGGGGGTCGGCGAGACCCAGTACTTC	CASGWTQGVGETQYF
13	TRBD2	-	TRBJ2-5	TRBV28	TGTGCCAGCCTCGGGACTAGGGGGGAGACCCAGTACTTC	CASLGTRGETQYF
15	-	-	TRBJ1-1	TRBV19	TGTGCCAGTAGTATAGGCTCGGGCCAGGGATCTGAAGCTTTCTTT	CASSIGSGQGSEAFF
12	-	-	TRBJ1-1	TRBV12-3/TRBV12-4	TGTGCCAGCAGTCCCATGAACACTGAAGCTTTCTTT	CASSPMNTEAFF
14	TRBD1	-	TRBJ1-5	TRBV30	TGTGCCTGGAGTGTAGGGGGCAACAATCAGCCCCAGCATTTT	CAWSVGGNNQPQHF
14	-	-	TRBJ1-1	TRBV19	TGTGCCAGTAGTATAGGGCAGGGGAACACTGAAGCTTTCTTT	CASSIGQGNTEAFF
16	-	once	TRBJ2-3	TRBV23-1	TGCGCCAGCAGTCCAGAAGGACGGACTTCCACAGATACGCAGTATTTT	CASSPEGRTSTDTQYF
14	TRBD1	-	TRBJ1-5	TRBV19	TGTGCCAGTAGGACGGACAGGGACAGACAGCCCCAGCATTTT	CASRTDRDRQPQHF
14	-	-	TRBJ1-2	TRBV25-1	TGTGCCAGCAGTGAATATCGGTCCAACTATGGCTACACCTTC	CASSEYRSNYGYTF